These 28 T cell receptor beta chains came from one sample sequenced in a study of blood T cell repertoires in COVID-19. Method: immunoSEQ multiplex PCR; TCRdb's copy keeps in-frame clones and lacks some. The sample includes some 210,000 clones, around four fifths of them seen just once. The sequencing sample was made of PBMCs or T cells enriched from blood (not recorded which). The receptors shown here come from a man aged 35 to 55 who had recovered from COVID-19.

This clone was seen only once. V is TRBV6-6 and J is TRBJ1-1; 9 bases match TRBD1. The V and J ends lost 5 bases and 0 bases, in that order; junction bases with no gene match: 10. The germline V gene encodes CDR1 MNHNY and CDR2 SVGAGI (reference sequence). The CDR3 totals 17 residues. CDR3 region: CASSLWGQGSMNTEAFF. CDR3 DNA: TGTGCCAGCAGTCTCTGGGGACAGGGATCCATGAACACTGAAGCTTTCTTT.

This sequence joins TRBV11-3 and TRBJ1-5; the D gene is possibly TRBD1 (6 bases). The length of the CDR3 is 16 residues. CDR1 and CDR2 from the germline V gene are SGHNT and YENEEA. Trimming pared 2 bases from V and 7 bases from J, leaving 18 bases between. The CDR3 loop is CASSLTGQKPGQPQHF. Here the CDR3 DNA reads TGTGCCAGCAGCTTAACAGGACAGAAACCTGGACAGCCCCAGCATTTT.

The chain employs TRBV19 and TRBJ2-1, with TRBD2 matching 11 bases. The germline CDR1 and CDR2 sequences are LNHDA and SQIVND (reference sequence). The V gene end was trimmed by 2 bases and the J gene end by 5 bases; junction bases not matched to a gene: 8. CDR3 length equals 17 residues. In nucleotides, the CDR3 is TGTGCCAGTAGTATACGAAATCGGGGACTAGCGGACAATGAGCAGTTCTTC. It encodes CASSIRNRGLADNEQFF.

The chain uses TRBV2 and TRBJ1-5, with D possibly being TRBD1 (6 bases). Trimming removed 10 bases at V and 4 bases at J, with 14 bases between. This CDR3 comprises 13 residues. The V gene's germline CDR1 is SNHLY and CDR2 FYNNEI. CDR3 amino acids: CATKGTFNQPQHF. In nucleotides, the CDR3 is TGTGCCACCAAAGGGACATTTAATCAGCCCCAGCATTTT.

The V gene is TRBV5-1, the J gene TRBJ1-4; 7 positions match TRBD1. The ends lost 2 bases at V and 4 bases at J; junction bases unmatched: 5. CDR1 and CDR2 (germline): SGHRS, YFSETQ. The CDR3 consists of 15 residues. The CDR3 reads CASSFGGQINEKLFF. The CDR3 DNA reads TGCGCCAGCAGCTTTGGGGGACAGATTAATGAAAAACTGTTTTTT. Looking up the rest from reference TRBV5-1 and TRBJ1-4 gives the full variable domain: KAGVTQTPRYLIKTRGQQVTLSCSPISGHRSVSWYQQTPGQGLQFLFEYFSETQRNKGNFPGRFSGRQFSNSRSEMNVSTLELGDSALYLCASSFGGQINEKLFFGSGTQLSVL.

The chain combines TRBV4-1 with TRBJ1-2; 7 bases map to TRBD1. Germline V lookup: CDR1 MGHRA, CDR2 YSYEKL. V trimming: 2 bases; J trimming: 5 bases; junction bases outside the gene matches: 11. This CDR3 has 16 amino acids. The CDR3 loop is CASSQLFLQGRYGYTF. The CDR3 coding sequence is TGCGCCAGCAGCCAACTATTTTTACAGGGGAGGTATGGCTACACCTTC.

V is TRBV29-1 and J is TRBJ2-2, with 9 nucleotides matching TRBD1. This CDR3 has 18 residues. V trimming: 4 bases; J trimming: 1 base; junction bases outside the gene matches: 13. Germline V gene data show CDR1 as SQVTM and CDR2 as ANQGSEA. The CDR3 region has the DNA TGCAGCGTTGTCGGGGTTAGGGGACAGGGTTTGAACACCGGGGAGCTGTTTTTT. Its protein product is CSVVGVRGQGLNTGELFF.

V gene TRBV12-3 or TRBV12-4 combines with J gene TRBJ1-2; D remains ambiguous. CDR3 length: 13 residues. Trimming removed 1 base from V and 8 bases from J, with 11 bases in between. The CDR3 loop reads CASSLGHSDGYTF. For the CDR3, the DNA is TGTGCCAGCAGTTTAGGACATTCAGACGGCTACACCTTC.

Only a few counts were recorded for this clone. V and J are TRBV5-1 and TRBJ1-5; D may be TRBD1 (5 bases). This CDR3 has 14 residues. Germline V CDR1 and CDR2: SGHRS, YFSETQ. Trimming pared 5 bases from V and 5 bases from J, leaving 14 bases between. CDR3 sequence: CASRSGLGHQPQHF. Written as DNA, the CDR3 is TGCGCCAGCAGGTCAGGGTTGGGGCATCAGCCCCAGCATTTT.

The V call is TRBV7-6, the J call TRBJ1-2, with 8 nucleotides matching TRBD1. The CDR3 spans 17 residues. Germline V gene data show CDR1 as SGHVS and CDR2 as FNYEAQ. V lost 1 base, J lost 0 bases, and 7 bases stayed unmatched. CDR3 nucleotides: TGTGCCAGCAGCTTAGAGCCAGGGGGCTTTTCTAACTATGGCTACACCTTC. Translating gives CASSLEPGGFSNYGYTF.

The V call is TRBV30, the J call TRBJ2-3; 16 positions match TRBD2. The CDR3 is made up of 18 amino acids. CDR1 GTSNPN and CDR2 SVGIG come from the germline V gene (reference sequence). The V gene end was trimmed by 3 bases and the J gene end by 3 bases; junction bases not matched to a gene: 9. The CDR3 sequence: CAWRPPGLAGGLTDTQYF. The CDR3 bases are TGTGCCTGGAGACCACCGGGACTAGCGGGAGGGTTAACAGATACGCAGTATTTT.

The chain recombines TRBV6-4 with TRBJ2-3, with D possibly TRBD1 on 6 matching bases. The germline gives CDR1 MRHNA, CDR2 SNTAGT. The CDR3 is 14 residues long. Between the trimmed V and J ends, which lost 6 bases and 6 bases, there was a span of 16 bases. The CDR3 DNA is TGTGCCAGCAGCCCTGGGGGCCGGAGGGATACGCAGTATTTT. Residues: CASSPGGRRDTQYF.

J is TRBJ2-1 and V is TRBV5-1; 7 positions agree with TRBD2. The CDR3 runs 16 residues. CDR1 and CDR2 (germline): SGHRS, YFSETQ. Losses at the gene ends were 1 base for V and 1 base for J; bases not matched to a gene: 5. The CDR3 region is CASSLSGVQSYNEQFF. Written as DNA, the CDR3 is TGCGCCAGCAGCTTGAGCGGGGTCCAGTCCTACAATGAGCAGTTCTTC.

The chain carries TRBV14 and TRBJ2-2; 8 bases fit TRBD1. In germline, CDR1 is SGHDN, CDR2 FVKESK. V gave up 5 bases and J gave up 4 bases; unmatched junction bases: 6. There are 15 residues in the CDR3. The CDR3, as DNA: TGTGCCAGCAGCGAATGGACAGGGATCACCGGGGAGCTGTTTTTT. Its translation: CASSEWTGITGELFF.

The gene calls are TRBV25-1 and TRBJ1-1; D is ambiguous. The CDR3 is 13 amino acids. Germline V CDR1 and CDR2: MGHDK, SYGVNS. Trimming took 1 base from V and 5 from J, leaving 8 bases between them. CDR3 protein: CASSELEGTEAFF. Written as DNA, the CDR3 is TGTGCCAGCAGTGAATTGGAGGGTACTGAAGCTTTCTTT.

The V gene is TRBV6-1, the J gene TRBJ1-3; a possible D gene is TRBD1 (6 bases). Germline V gene lookup returns CDR1 MNHNS and CDR2 SASEGT. Trimming cost V 1 base and J 7 bases, with 14 bases left between them. The CDR3 extends over 15 amino acids. CDR3 protein: CASSEVRGGLNTIYF. CDR3 DNA: TGTGCCAGCAGTGAAGTGCGGGGGGGGCTTAACACCATATATTTT.

The chain couples TRBV10-3 to TRBJ2-1; 7 bases align to TRBD2. The CDR3 has 16 amino acids. V lost 6 bases, J lost 0 bases, and 8 bases stayed unmatched. In germline, CDR1 is ENHRY, CDR2 SYGVKD. For the CDR3, the DNA is TGTGCCATCAGCCAGATAGCGGGCCGCTCCTACAATGAGCAGTTCTTC. Protein: CAISQIAGRSYNEQFF.

This chain links TRBV24-1 with TRBJ1-1; the D is unclear. CDR1 and CDR2 from the germline V gene are KGHDR and SFDVKD. CDR3 size: 17 residues. The V end was cut by 2 bases, the J end by 3 bases, with 18 bases between. CDR3 loop: CATSDSGGEALYTEAFF. CDR3 sequence (DNA): TGTGCCACCAGTGATTCTGGCGGGGAAGCCCTCTACACTGAAGCTTTCTTT.

The rearrangement joins TRBV9 to TRBJ1-3; perhaps TRBD1 as D (6 bases). This CDR3 region has 15 residues. V was clipped by 1 base and J by 0 bases, with 8 bases between them. Germline V gives CDR1 SGDLS, CDR2 YYNGEE. The CDR3, as DNA: TGTGCCAGCAGCGTACAGGGGAGCTCTGGAAACACCATATATTTT. Translated, it gives CASSVQGSSGNTIYF.

This chain joins TRBV12-5 and TRBJ1-1, with no clear D. Between the trimmed V and J ends, which lost 0 bases and 0 bases, there was a span of 5 bases. CDR3 length equals 14 residues. The V gene's germline CDR1 is LGHNT and CDR2 FRNRAP. The CDR3 DNA is TGTGCTAGTGGTTTGGTGGAGATGAACACTGAAGCTTTCTTT. It encodes CASGLVEMNTEAFF.

CDR3 nucleotide sequence: TGTGCCAGCAGCCTGCGGACTAGCGGCCAATACTACGAGCAGTACTTC. This codes for CASSLRTSGQYYEQYF. The genes are TRBV4-2 and TRBJ2-7; 10 bases match TRBD2. This CDR3 has 16 residues. The V gene's germline CDR1 is LGHNA and CDR2 YNFKEQ. V trimming: 4 bases; J trimming: 3 bases; junction bases outside the gene matches: 9.

This clone has just one count. The chain carries TRBV27 and TRBJ1-6; 7 bases match TRBD1. Trimming cost V 11 bases and J 10 bases; bases outside gene matches: 17. Looked up from germline, CDR1 is MNHEY and CDR2 is SMNVEV (reference sequence). The CDR3 is 15 amino acids. CDR3 amino acids: CASQGGNREGSPLHF. CDR3 DNA sequence: TGTGCCTCCCAGGGGGGTAACAGGGAAGGATCACCCCTCCACTTT.

This clone has a single count. The chain uses TRBV27 and TRBJ1-5, with a tentative D call TRBD1 (5 bases). CDR3 size: 15 residues. V dropped 6 bases and J dropped 0 bases, with 12 bases sitting between them. Germline V gene sequence: CDR1 MNHEY, CDR2 SMNVEV (reference sequence). DNA for the CDR3: TGTGCCAGCAGCCAAGGGGCAGGTAGCAATCAGCCCCAGCATTTT. This encodes CASSQGAGSNQPQHF.

This sequence joins TRBV4-1 and TRBJ1-6; 9 bases fit TRBD1. CDR3 length: 15 amino acids. The V segment lost 4 bases and the J segment 9 bases; nucleotides outside the gene matches: 7. CDR1 and CDR2 (germline): MGHRA, YSYEKL. The CDR3 DNA reads TGCGCCAGCAGCCCGCCCGGGACAGGGAGTTCACCCCTCCACTTT. This sequence encodes CASSPPGTGSSPLHF.

This chain uses TRBV4-1 with TRBJ1-1; a weak D match, TRBD1 (5 bases). Germline CDR1 MGHRA, CDR2 YSYEKL. The length of the CDR3 is 14 residues. Trimming took off 0 bases at V and 7 bases at J, with 12 bases between the two ends. CDR3 sequence: CASSQDIGANEAFF. Written as DNA, the CDR3 is TGCGCCAGCAGCCAAGATATAGGGGCCAATGAAGCTTTCTTT.

This chain connects TRBV5-1 to TRBJ2-7; 9 bases map to TRBD1. The CDR3 loop spans 15 amino acids. The J segment lost 3 bases and the V segment lost 2 bases, leaving 6 bases of the junction unmatched. Germline V lookup: CDR1 SGHRS, CDR2 YFSETQ. CDR3 loop: CASSLSGTGSYEQYF. The CDR3 bases are TGCGCCAGCAGCTTATCCGGGACAGGGAGCTACGAGCAGTACTTC. The whole variable domain, filled in from reference TRBV5-1 and TRBJ2-7, reads KAGVTQTPRYLIKTRGQQVTLSCSPISGHRSVSWYQQTPGQGLQFLFEYFSETQRNKGNFPGRFSGRQFSNSRSEMNVSTLELGDSALYLCASSLSGTGSYEQYFGPGTRLTVT.

This chain links TRBV14 with TRBJ2-2; a weak D match, TRBD1 (6 bases). Germline assignment: CDR1 SGHDN and CDR2 FVKESK. This CDR3 contains 16 residues. V dropped 1 base and J dropped 8 bases, with 17 bases sitting between them. CDR3: CASSQAGQPRTGELFF. The CDR3 DNA reads TGTGCCAGCAGCCAAGCCGGACAGCCAAGAACGGGGGAGCTGTTTTTT.

The J gene is TRBJ1-2, the V gene TRBV6-5; D is undetermined. This CDR3 has 13 residues. V lost 7 bases and J lost 6, with 15 bases in between. The V gene's germline CDR1 is MNHEY and CDR2 SVGAGI. The CDR3 DNA reads TGTGCCAGCACCGAGCGCGCAAGAAATGGCTACACCTTC. The encoded protein is CASTERARNGYTF.